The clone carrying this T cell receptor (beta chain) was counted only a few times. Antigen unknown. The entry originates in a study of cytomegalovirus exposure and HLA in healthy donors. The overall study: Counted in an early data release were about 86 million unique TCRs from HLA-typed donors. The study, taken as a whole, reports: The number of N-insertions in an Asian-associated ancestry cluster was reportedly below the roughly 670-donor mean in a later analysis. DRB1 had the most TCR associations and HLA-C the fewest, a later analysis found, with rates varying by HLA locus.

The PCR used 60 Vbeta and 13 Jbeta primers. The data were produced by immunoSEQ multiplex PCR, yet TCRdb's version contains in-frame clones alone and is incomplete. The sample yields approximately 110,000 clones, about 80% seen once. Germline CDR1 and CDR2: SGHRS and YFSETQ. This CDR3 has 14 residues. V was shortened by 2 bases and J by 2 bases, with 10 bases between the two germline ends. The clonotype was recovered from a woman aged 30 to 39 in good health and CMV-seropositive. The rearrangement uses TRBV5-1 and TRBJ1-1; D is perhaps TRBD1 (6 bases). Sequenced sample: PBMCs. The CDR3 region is CASSFGGFNTEAFF. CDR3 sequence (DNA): TGCGCCAGCAGCTTTGGGGGCTTCAACACTGAAGCTTTCTTT.